This T cell receptor (beta chain) was found in a study of blood T cell repertoires in COVID-19. At the level of the study: PBMCs, B-cell-depleted T cells, or T cells were the source of the cDNA or gDNA that made up the material.

One Seattle source followed patients from active infection through their disease course. As processed by the authors: It was from reference gene primer amplification that nucleated cell counts were estimated. Clones were read by immunoSEQ multiplex PCR, and TCRdb kept only the in-frame ones, dropping some. The D gene and trimming were derived from the DNA, and the V and J assignments and clone size from that table. The table lists 55,000 to 70,000 clones, around 90% of them singletons. Germline lookup yields CDR1 SGHNT and CDR2 YYREEE (reference sequence). Between the trimmed V and J ends, which lost 6 bases and 5 bases, there was a span of 20 bases. The length of the CDR3 is 15 residues.

The sequencing sample was made of peripheral blood. This receptor was obtained from a woman older than 75 with COVID-19, enrolled during active disease. The chain employs TRBV5-4 and TRBJ2-5; D perhaps matches TRBD1 (5 bases). The CDR3 loop reads CASTYKRGPGETQYF. The CDR3 DNA follows: TGTGCCAGCACGTATAAAAGGGGTCCAGGGGAGACCCAGTACTTC.